The T cell receptor beta chain described here comes from a study of response to subunit inactivated influenza vaccine. Study-level points and caveats: Authors proposed each seasonal influenza vaccination draws in few new T cells.

Using its own MiXCR run on the RT-PCR reads, TCRdb lists one record per CDR3 protein. The sample has 860,000 or so distinct CDR3 sequences, 20% to 25% seen once. Germline loops: CDR1 KGHSH, CDR2 LQKENI. The CDR3 has 15 amino acids. With 2 bases removed from V and 1 base from J, the gap between germline ends came to 11 bases. Worth noting for this clonotype: What it recognizes is unknown.

The sample consisted of PBMCs from blood, taken around 5 days after vaccination. The rearrangement uses TRBV18 and TRBJ1-1; D is undetermined. This TCR came from a man between 50 and 59 years old who received an inactivated influenza vaccine. CDR3 residues: CASSPGVQENTEAFF. The CDR3 DNA reads as TGTGCCAGCTCACCAGGGGTTCAAGAGAACACTGAAGCTTTCTTT.